A single sample is the source of the 18 T cell receptor beta chains below, sequenced in a study of blood T cell repertoires in COVID-19. Clones were read by immunoSEQ multiplex PCR, and TCRdb kept only the in-frame ones, dropping some. This sample carries 150,000 to 200,000 clones, more than 60% of them seen once, and the ten largest clones take 8% to 9.5%. Sequenced input: peripheral blood. The receptors here all came from a man in his fifties or sixties with acute or convalescent COVID-19.

This clone has more than one count but fewer than ten. V is TRBV30 and J is TRBJ1-6, with 9 bases that match TRBD1. Germline V gene lookup returns CDR1 GTSNPN and CDR2 SVGIG (reference sequence). The V and J ends lost 5 bases and 10 bases, in that order; junction bases with no gene match: 6. The CDR3 covers 13 residues. Here the CDR3 reads CAWSGQGRSPLHF. The CDR3 nucleotides read TGTGCCTGGTCCGGACAGGGGCGGTCACCCCTCCACTTT.

The chain couples TRBV11-2 to TRBJ2-2; 7 bases map to TRBD1. CDR1 is SGHAT and CDR2 is FQNNGV in the germline V gene. Trimming took 4 bases from V and 0 from J; bases not matched to a gene: 14. The CDR3 loop spans 19 amino acids. CDR3 in DNA: TGTGCCAGCAGCTCCACCCTGACAGGGCGTCCTACGAACACCGGGGAGCTGTTTTTT. Its translation is CASSSTLTGRPTNTGELFF.

The J gene is TRBJ2-3, the V gene TRBV30; 7 bases match TRBD2. Germline trimming cut 5 bases from V and 2 bases from J; bases unmatched to any gene: 10. The V gene's germline CDR1 is GTSNPN and CDR2 SVGIG (reference sequence). The CDR3 extends over 15 amino acids. CDR3 DNA: TGTGCCTGGGAACCCACAGCGGGGCCCACAGATACGCAGTATTTT. The encoded protein is CAWEPTAGPTDTQYF.

This chain links TRBV11-2 with TRBJ2-3; TRBD1 is a possible D gene (7 bases). V lost 2 bases, J lost 4 bases, and 16 bases lay in between. CDR1 is SGHAT and CDR2 is FQNNGV in the germline V gene. CDR3 length equals 16 residues. The CDR3 loop reads CASSLFRQGGPDTQYF. DNA of the CDR3: TGTGCCAGCAGCTTATTTAGACAGGGAGGCCCAGATACGCAGTATTTT.

In nucleotides, the CDR3 is TGCGCCAGCAGCCCAACAGTGGGGACAAACACTGAAGCTTTCTTT. Translation gives CASSPTVGTNTEAFF. V usage is TRBV5-1 and J usage is TRBJ1-1; tentative D call: TRBD1 (6 bases). CDR3 size: 15 residues. Germline lookup yields CDR1 SGHRS and CDR2 YFSETQ. Trimming took off 4 bases at V and 2 bases at J, with 15 bases between the two ends.

J is TRBJ2-1 and V is TRBV5-6; 8 positions match TRBD2. This CDR3 has 16 amino acids. V trimming: 2 bases; J trimming: 3 bases; junction bases outside the gene matches: 7. Germline CDR1 is SGHDT and CDR2 is YYEEEE. The CDR3 spells CASSLATGGFYNEQFF. CDR3 nucleotides: TGTGCCAGCAGCTTAGCAACGGGGGGGTTCTACAATGAGCAGTTCTTC.

This clone was detected only a few times. The rearrangement links TRBV2 to TRBJ2-2, with 7 bases identical to TRBD1. The junction had 2 bases not matched to a gene; V was cut back by 6 bases and J by 1 base. CDR1 is SNHLY and CDR2 is FYNNEI in the germline V gene. The CDR3 extends over 14 amino acids. In DNA form, the CDR3 reads TGTGCCAGCAGAGGGACAGAGAACACCGGGGAGCTGTTTTTT. This codes for CASRGTENTGELFF.

V and J are TRBV18 and TRBJ2-1, with 10 nucleotides matching TRBD1. The CDR3 extends over 16 amino acids. Trimming cost V 6 bases and J 2 bases; bases outside gene matches: 7. From germline, CDR1 is KGHSH and CDR2 LQKENI. The CDR3 bases are TGTGCCAGCTCCCGGGACAGGGGTGTCGCCTACAATGAGCAGTTCTTC. It specifies CASSRDRGVAYNEQFF.

The chain uses TRBV7-2 and TRBJ2-5, with 11 bases matching TRBD2. Germline V CDR1 and CDR2: SGHTA, FQGNSA. There are 16 residues in the CDR3. V shed 8 bases, J shed 1 base, and the junction held 9 bases outside the gene matches. Here the CDR3 reads CASQTWTSGFQETQYF. DNA of the CDR3: TGTGCCAGCCAGACTTGGACTAGCGGGTTCCAAGAGACCCAGTACTTC.

The chain links TRBV12-5 to TRBJ2-7, with a tentative D call TRBD1 (7 bases). The V gene's germline CDR1 is LGHNT and CDR2 FRNRAP. The V end was cut by 6 bases, the J end by 6 bases, with 15 bases between. The CDR3 loop spans 13 amino acids. The chain's CDR3 is CASGRRQGLEQYF. The DNA of the CDR3 is TGTGCTAGTGGCCGACGACAGGGACTCGAGCAGTACTTC.

V gene TRBV10-2 combines with J gene TRBJ1-6; tentative D call: TRBD1 (5 bases). The ends were cut back, 5 bases at V and 10 bases at J, with 15 bases in the middle. The CDR3 sequence is 14 residues long. CDR1 is WSHSY, CDR2 SAAADI, per germline. CDR3 loop: CASSTGLEESPLHF. The DNA of the CDR3 is TGCGCCAGCAGTACAGGTCTAGAGGAATCACCCCTCCACTTT.

The rearrangement links TRBV5-1 to TRBJ2-2; TRBD1 matches 7 bases. With 0 bases clipped from V and 6 bases from J, the junction kept 5 bases outside the gene matches. The germline gives CDR1 SGHRS, CDR2 YFSETQ. The CDR3 sequence is 15 residues long. CDR3 in DNA: TGCGCCAGCAGCTTGGAGACAGGGTCCGCCGGGGAGCTGTTTTTT. Translating it yields CASSLETGSAGELFF.

The chain carries TRBV4-3 and TRBJ2-1, with a weak D call TRBD2 (6 bases). Germline lookup yields CDR1 LGHNA and CDR2 YSLEER. The CDR3 contains 13 residues. V gave up 4 bases and J gave up 7 bases, with 11 bases separating them. In nucleotides, the CDR3 is TGCGCCAGCAGCCGCAAGGCGGGGAATGAGCAGTTCTTC. This sequence encodes CASSRKAGNEQFF.

The chain combines TRBV30 with TRBJ2-7; 12 nucleotides line up with TRBD1. This CDR3 comprises 13 residues. CDR1 is GTSNPN, CDR2 SVGIG, per germline (reference sequence). Losses at the gene ends were 4 bases for V and 7 bases for J; bases not matched to a gene: 5. DNA of the CDR3: TGTGCCTGGACGGGACAGGGGGCGCAGGAGCAGTACTTC. This gives the protein CAWTGQGAQEQYF.

This chain uses TRBV4-1 with TRBJ2-7, with 7 bases aligning to TRBD1. The V segment lost 1 base and the J segment 1 base; nucleotides outside the gene matches: 13. CDR1 is MGHRA, CDR2 YSYEKL, per germline. The CDR3 runs to 18 residues. The CDR3 bases are TGCGCCAGCAGCCAAGTTACGGCCAAAGGGGGCCAATCCTACGAGCAGTACTTC. This codes for CASSQVTAKGGQSYEQYF.

The V gene is TRBV19, the J gene TRBJ2-3, with TRBD2 as a possible D gene (6 bases). Germline V gene sequence: CDR1 LNHDA, CDR2 SQIVND (reference sequence). The CDR3 contains 13 residues. Trimming took 6 bases from V and 5 from J, leaving 12 bases between them. CDR3 protein: CASRAGGGDTQYF. The CDR3 DNA follows: TGTGCCAGTAGGGCCGGGGGAGGAGATACGCAGTATTTT.

This chain connects TRBV4-3 to TRBJ2-7; D call uncertain. The CDR3 is 16 residues long. From germline, CDR1 is LGHNA and CDR2 YSLEER. V lost 0 bases to trimming and J lost 0 bases, with 12 bases between them. The CDR3 DNA follows: TGCGCCAGCAGCCAAGATCCAGGTTATAGCTCCTACGAGCAGTACTTC. This codes for CASSQDPGYSSYEQYF.

The chain carries TRBV19 and TRBJ1-5; D possibly corresponds to TRBD1 (5 bases). CDR3 length: 16 amino acids. The germline V gene encodes CDR1 LNHDA and CDR2 SQIVND (reference sequence). With 4 bases removed from V and 5 bases from J, the gap between germline ends came to 18 bases. Here the CDR3 DNA reads TGTGCCAGTAGTAAATGGACAAACAAGGATGATCAGCCCCAGCATTTT. Residues: CASSKWTNKDDQPQHF.